What follows are 5 T cell receptor beta chains derived from one specimen sequenced in a study of blood T cell repertoires in COVID-19. Some clones are missing from TCRdb's copy, which holds only in-frame ones; the method was immunoSEQ multiplex PCR. The sample shows about 52,000 clones, about nine tenths of them seen only once. Sequencing was performed on peripheral blood. The receptors come from a man older than 75 with active or convalescent COVID-19.

This chain uses TRBV5-4 with TRBJ2-7, with 7 nucleotides matching TRBD2. Germline CDR1 and CDR2: SGHNT and YYREEE (reference sequence). Trimming removed 0 bases from V and 3 bases from J; junction bases left unmatched: 6. This CDR3 comprises 15 residues. CDR3 amino acids: CASSLELANRYEQYF. The CDR3 DNA reads as TGTGCCAGCAGCTTGGAACTAGCGAACCGCTACGAGCAGTACTTC.

This CDR3 is CAWSASGTGKAFF. CDR3 sequence (DNA): TGTGCCTGGAGTGCTTCCGGGACAGGTAAAGCTTTCTTT. The chain joins TRBV30 to TRBJ1-1, with 8 bases identical to TRBD1. This CDR3 is built from 13 residues. The ends lost 1 base at V and 9 bases at J; junction bases unmatched: 7. Germline-derived CDR1 and CDR2 are GTSNPN and SVGIG (reference sequence).

The J gene is TRBJ1-2, the V gene TRBV5-1, with a weak D call TRBD1 (6 bases). The CDR3 loop spans 15 amino acids. V was trimmed by 3 bases and J by 3 bases, leaving 15 bases between them. Germline V gene data show CDR1 as SGHRS and CDR2 as YFSETQ. CDR3 sequence (DNA): TGCGCCAGCAGCTGGGGACAAGCGGGGCACTATGGCTACACCTTC. Translated: CASSWGQAGHYGYTF.

The V gene is TRBV7-6, the J gene TRBJ1-1; weak D call: TRBD1 (5 bases). CDR3 length: 13 amino acids. Germline-derived CDR1 and CDR2 are SGHVS and FNYEAQ. V was shortened by 6 bases and J by 4 bases, with 12 bases between the two germline ends. Written as DNA, the CDR3 is TGTGCCAGCAGGCCCCAGGGCCCCACTGAAGCTTTCTTT. This encodes CASRPQGPTEAFF.

The chain combines TRBV11-3 with TRBJ2-1; 7 nucleotides agree with TRBD2. Per germline, CDR1 SGHNT and CDR2 YENEEA. The CDR3 sequence is 14 residues long. With 1 base clipped from V and 10 bases from J, the junction kept 7 bases outside the gene matches. The CDR3 coding sequence is TGTGCCAGCAGCTTAGGGTCTAGCGGCCAGGAGCAGTTCTTC. Residues: CASSLGSSGQEQFF.